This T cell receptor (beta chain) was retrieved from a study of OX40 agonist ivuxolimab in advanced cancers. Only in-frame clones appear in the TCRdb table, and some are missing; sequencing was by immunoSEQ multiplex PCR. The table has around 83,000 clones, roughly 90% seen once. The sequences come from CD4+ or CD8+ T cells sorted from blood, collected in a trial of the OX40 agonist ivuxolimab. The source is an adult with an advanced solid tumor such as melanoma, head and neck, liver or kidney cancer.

CDR3 amino acids: CASSRQGGIDEQYF. In DNA, the CDR3 is TGTGCCAGCAGCCGACAGGGGGGGATAGACGAGCAGTACTTC. The chain is built from TRBV7-2 and TRBJ2-7, with 9 bases lining up with TRBD1. The junction had 7 bases not matched to a gene; V was cut back by 5 bases and J by 5 bases. The CDR3 contains 14 residues. Germline CDR1 is SGHTA and CDR2 is FQGNSA.